The 13 T cell receptor beta chains presented below share a single source sample, sequenced in a study of Ad26.COV2.S vaccination and SARS-CoV-2 variants. Described treatment: 19 received Ad26.COV2.S at low or high dose, single or two shots; roughly 5 received placebo; per-sample allocation not given. After the first vaccine or placebo injection, samples were drawn on day 63. This table comes from immunoSEQ multiplex PCR, and its TCRdb copy is limited to in-frame clones, with some not included. The sample includes a few hundred thousand clones, approximately 92% of them seen just once. The sequencing here drew on peripheral blood, taken in a trial of Ad26.COV2.S vaccine versus placebo. The origin of the receptors is a person between 18 and 65 years old who received the Ad26.COV2.S COVID-19 vaccine or a placebo.

The chain carries TRBV18 and TRBJ2-5; TRBD2 aligns across 11 bases. This CDR3 has 16 residues. The V gene end was trimmed by 1 base and the J gene end by 1 base; junction bases not matched to a gene: 2. CDR1 and CDR2 from the germline V gene are KGHSH and LQKENI. The CDR3 spells CASSPRLAGGQETQYF. CDR3 DNA: TGTGCCAGCTCACCACGGCTAGCGGGGGGCCAAGAGACCCAGTACTTC. Complete variable domain (other parts from reference TRBV18 and TRBJ2-5): NAGVMQNPRHLVRRRGQEARLRCSPMKGHSHVYWYRQLPEEGLKFMVYLQKENIIDESGMPKERFSAEFPKEGPSILRIQQVVRGDSAAYFCASSPRLAGGQETQYFGPGTRLLVL.

The chain couples TRBV7-9 to TRBJ2-1, with 8 bases lining up with TRBD2. The germline CDR1 and CDR2 sequences are SEHNR and FQNEAQ (reference sequence). There are 17 residues in the CDR3. Trimming cost V 4 bases and J 1 base; bases outside gene matches: 9. CDR3 in amino acids: CASSYALAGGSYNEQFF. In DNA form, the CDR3 reads TGTGCCAGCAGCTACGCCCTGGCGGGGGGTTCCTACAATGAGCAGTTCTTC.

J is TRBJ1-1 and V is TRBV7-8; D is possibly TRBD1 (6 bases). The length of the CDR3 is 16 residues. Trimming took off 0 bases at V and 1 base at J, with 12 bases between the two ends. Germline-derived CDR1 and CDR2 are SGHVS and FQNEAQ. Here the CDR3 DNA reads TGTGCCAGCAGCTTAGCGCAGGTCAGGGGGAACACTGAAGCTTTCTTT. This encodes CASSLAQVRGNTEAFF.

DNA of the CDR3: TGTGCCTGGAGTGTAAAGGCAGCTAACTATGGCTACACCTTC. This gives the protein CAWSVKAANYGYTF. This sequence joins TRBV30 and TRBJ1-2; D remains ambiguous. The CDR3 loop spans 14 amino acids. Germline loops: CDR1 GTSNPN, CDR2 SVGIG (reference sequence). V lost 0 bases and J lost 0, with 8 bases in between. The full variable domain, its missing parts supplied by reference TRBV30 and TRBJ1-2, is SQTIHQWPATLVQPVGSPLSLECTVEGTSNPNLYWYRQAAGRGLQLLFYSVGIGQISSEVPQNLSASRPQDRQFILSSKKLLLSDSGFYLCAWSVKAANYGYTFGSGTRLTVV.

This CDR3 reads CSVEDWAAEQFF. DNA for the CDR3: TGCAGCGTTGAGGATTGGGCAGCTGAGCAGTTCTTC. The genes are TRBV29-1 and TRBJ2-1; unclear D gene. CDR1 and CDR2 from the germline V gene are SQVTM and ANQGSEA. The CDR3 covers 12 residues. Trimming removed 3 bases from V and 9 bases from J, with 12 bases in between.

The chain employs TRBV7-2 and TRBJ2-5; D gene ambiguous. The CDR3 spans 12 residues. CDR1 SGHTA and CDR2 FQGNSA come from the germline V gene. V was clipped by 6 bases and J by 3 bases, with 8 bases between them. The chain's CDR3 is CASSPWEETQYF. CDR3 nucleotides: TGTGCCAGCAGTCCGTGGGAAGAGACCCAGTACTTC.

The rearrangement links TRBV27 to TRBJ2-3; 8 bases are shared with TRBD2. The CDR3 is made up of 15 amino acids. V was pared by 2 bases and J by 4 bases, with 5 bases of the junction left unmatched. CDR1 is MNHEY and CDR2 is SMNVEV in the germline V gene (reference sequence). The CDR3 is CASSLVRGGPDTQYF. The CDR3 nucleotides are TGTGCCAGCAGTTTAGTTCGGGGGGGCCCAGATACGCAGTATTTT.

The chain is built from TRBV29-1 and TRBJ2-1; tentative D call: TRBD2 (5 bases). Trimming shortened V by 3 bases and J by 8 bases, and 8 bases separated the two germline ends. From germline, CDR1 is SQVTM and CDR2 ANQGSEA. The CDR3 is 11 amino acids. The CDR3 coding sequence is TGCAGCGTTGACGGAGGCGATGAGCAGTTCTTC. Translation gives CSVDGGDEQFF.

The V and J genes are TRBV7-9 and TRBJ1-1; 7 positions match TRBD1. From germline, CDR1 is SEHNR and CDR2 FQNEAQ (reference sequence). The CDR3 is 13 residues long. The junction had 8 bases not matched to a gene; V was cut back by 6 bases and J by 7 bases. The DNA for the CDR3 is TGTGCCAGCAGACGGGACAGCCTTAATGAAGCTTTCTTT. This sequence encodes CASRRDSLNEAFF.

This clone was detected only once. The chain is built from TRBV5-6 and TRBJ2-7, with 10 nucleotides matching TRBD2. Looked up from germline, CDR1 is SGHDT and CDR2 is YYEEEE. The trim removed 0 bases at V and 1 base at J, leaving 10 bases unmatched. This CDR3 is 18 amino acids long. Here the CDR3 reads CASSLGMTAAGGSYEQYF. DNA for the CDR3: TGTGCCAGCAGCTTGGGGATGACGGCAGCGGGGGGGTCCTACGAGCAGTACTTC.

The chain links TRBV28 to TRBJ1-1, with 8 bases matching TRBD1. CDR1 is MDHEN and CDR2 is SYDVKM in the germline V gene. CDR3 length: 14 residues. V lost 6 bases, J lost 5 bases, and 8 bases stayed unmatched. In DNA, the CDR3 is TGTGCCAGCAGCAACACAGGGGGAGGGACTGAAGCTTTCTTT. Its protein is CASSNTGGGTEAFF.

The chain joins TRBV19 to TRBJ1-5; a weak D match, TRBD1 (5 bases). The ends were cut back, 4 bases at V and 4 bases at J, with 14 bases in the middle. This CDR3 comprises 15 residues. From germline, CDR1 is LNHDA and CDR2 SQIVND (reference sequence). The CDR3 sequence: CASSTRGEINQPQHF. The CDR3 DNA follows: TGTGCCAGTAGTACCCGGGGGGAGATAAATCAGCCCCAGCATTTT.

This clone was found a few times. The chain uses TRBV5-4 and TRBJ2-5; no clear D gene. This CDR3 comprises 13 residues. Trimming removed 1 base at V and 1 base at J, with 5 bases between. Germline CDR1 is SGHNT and CDR2 is YYREEE (reference sequence). The CDR3 DNA sequence: TGTGCCAGCAGCTTGCAGAGCCAAGAGACCCAGTACTTC. Encoded protein: CASSLQSQETQYF.